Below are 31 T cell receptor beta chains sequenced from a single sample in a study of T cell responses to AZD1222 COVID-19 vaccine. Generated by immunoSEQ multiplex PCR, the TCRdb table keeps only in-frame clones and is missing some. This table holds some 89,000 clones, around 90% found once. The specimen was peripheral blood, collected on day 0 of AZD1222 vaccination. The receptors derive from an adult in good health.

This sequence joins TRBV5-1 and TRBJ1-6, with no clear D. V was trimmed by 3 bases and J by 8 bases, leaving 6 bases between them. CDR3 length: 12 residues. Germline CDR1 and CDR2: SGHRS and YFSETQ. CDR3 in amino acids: CASSSPYSPLHF. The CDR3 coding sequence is TGCGCCAGCAGCTCCCCTTATTCACCCCTCCACTTT.

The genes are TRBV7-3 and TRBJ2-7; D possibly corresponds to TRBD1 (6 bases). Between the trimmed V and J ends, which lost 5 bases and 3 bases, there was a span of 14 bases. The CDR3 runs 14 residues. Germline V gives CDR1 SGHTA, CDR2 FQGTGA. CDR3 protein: CASSPNRESYEQYF. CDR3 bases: TGTGCCAGCAGCCCTAACAGGGAAAGCTACGAGCAGTACTTC.

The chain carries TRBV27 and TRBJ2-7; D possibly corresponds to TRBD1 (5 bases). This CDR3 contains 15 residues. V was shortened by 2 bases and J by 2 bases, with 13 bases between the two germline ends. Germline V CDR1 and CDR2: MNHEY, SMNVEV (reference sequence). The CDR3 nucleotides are TGTGCCAGCAGTTTAGACCCAGGGCCCCCCTACGAGCAGTACTTC. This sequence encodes CASSLDPGPPYEQYF.

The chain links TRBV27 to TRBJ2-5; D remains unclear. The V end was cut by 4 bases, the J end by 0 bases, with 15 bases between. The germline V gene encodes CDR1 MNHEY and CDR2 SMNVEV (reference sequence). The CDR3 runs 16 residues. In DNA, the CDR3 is TGTGCCAGCAGTTCCGCCTGGGCCTCGTACCAAGAGACCCAGTACTTC. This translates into CASSSAWASYQETQYF.

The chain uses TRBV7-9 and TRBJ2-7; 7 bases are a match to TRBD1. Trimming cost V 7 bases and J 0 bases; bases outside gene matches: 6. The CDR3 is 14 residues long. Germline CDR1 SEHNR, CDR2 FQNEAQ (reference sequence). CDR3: CASTSTGTSYEQYF. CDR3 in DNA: TGTGCCAGCACCTCGACAGGGACCTCCTACGAGCAGTACTTC.

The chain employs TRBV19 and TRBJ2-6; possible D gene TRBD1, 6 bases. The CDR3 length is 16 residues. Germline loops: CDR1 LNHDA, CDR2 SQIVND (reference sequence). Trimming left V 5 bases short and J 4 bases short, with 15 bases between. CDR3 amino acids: CASSLIEGTGANVLTF. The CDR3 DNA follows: TGTGCCAGTAGTCTGATTGAGGGGACAGGGGCCAACGTCCTGACTTTC.

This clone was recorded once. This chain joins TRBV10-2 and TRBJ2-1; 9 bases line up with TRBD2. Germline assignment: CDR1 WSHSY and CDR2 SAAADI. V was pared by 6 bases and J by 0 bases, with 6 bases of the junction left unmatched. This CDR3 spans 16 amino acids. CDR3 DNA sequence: TGCGCCAGCAGAACTAGCGGGCTTAGCTCCTACAATGAGCAGTTCTTC. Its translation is CASRTSGLSSYNEQFF.

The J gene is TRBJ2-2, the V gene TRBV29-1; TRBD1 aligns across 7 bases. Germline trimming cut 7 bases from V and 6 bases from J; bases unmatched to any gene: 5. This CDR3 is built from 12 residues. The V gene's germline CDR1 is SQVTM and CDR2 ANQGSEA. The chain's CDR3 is CSGRQGPGELFF. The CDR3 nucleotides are TGCAGCGGACGACAGGGTCCCGGGGAGCTGTTTTTT.

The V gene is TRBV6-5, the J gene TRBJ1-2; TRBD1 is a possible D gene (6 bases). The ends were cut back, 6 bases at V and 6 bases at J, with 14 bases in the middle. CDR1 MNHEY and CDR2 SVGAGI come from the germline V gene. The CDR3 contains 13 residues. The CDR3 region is CASSPTRDNGYTF. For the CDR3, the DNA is TGTGCCAGCAGCCCGACCCGGGACAATGGCTACACCTTC.

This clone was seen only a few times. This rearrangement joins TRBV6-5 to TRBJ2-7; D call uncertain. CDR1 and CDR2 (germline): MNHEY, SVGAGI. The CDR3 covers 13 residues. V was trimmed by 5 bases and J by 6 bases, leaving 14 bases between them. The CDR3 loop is CASSRVDPTEQYF. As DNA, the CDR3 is TGTGCCAGCAGTCGGGTAGACCCCACCGAGCAGTACTTC.

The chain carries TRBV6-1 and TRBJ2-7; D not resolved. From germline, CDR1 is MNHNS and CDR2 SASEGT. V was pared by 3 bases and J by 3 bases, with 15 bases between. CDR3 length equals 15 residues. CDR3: CASSESLVQNYEQYF. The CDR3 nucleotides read TGTGCCAGCAGTGAGTCATTGGTGCAGAACTACGAGCAGTACTTC.

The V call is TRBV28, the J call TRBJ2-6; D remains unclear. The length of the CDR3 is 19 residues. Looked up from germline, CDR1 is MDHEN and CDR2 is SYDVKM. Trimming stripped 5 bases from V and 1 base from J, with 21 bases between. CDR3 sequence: CASSPLILSPLSGANVLTF. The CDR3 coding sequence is TGTGCCAGCAGTCCCCTAATCCTTTCCCCCCTATCTGGGGCCAACGTCCTGACTTTC.

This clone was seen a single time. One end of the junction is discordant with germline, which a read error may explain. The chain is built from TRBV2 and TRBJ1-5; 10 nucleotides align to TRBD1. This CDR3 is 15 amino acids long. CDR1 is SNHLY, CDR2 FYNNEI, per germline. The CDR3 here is CASREAGQGFQPQHF. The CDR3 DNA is TGTGCCAGCAGGGAAGCGGGACAGGGGTTTCAGCCCCAGCATTTT.

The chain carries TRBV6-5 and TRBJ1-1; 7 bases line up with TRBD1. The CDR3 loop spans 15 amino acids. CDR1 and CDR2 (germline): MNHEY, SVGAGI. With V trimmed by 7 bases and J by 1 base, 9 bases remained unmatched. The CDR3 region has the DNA TGTGCCAGCAAAGCGGTGACAGGGAGGAACACTGAAGCTTTCTTT. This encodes CASKAVTGRNTEAFF.

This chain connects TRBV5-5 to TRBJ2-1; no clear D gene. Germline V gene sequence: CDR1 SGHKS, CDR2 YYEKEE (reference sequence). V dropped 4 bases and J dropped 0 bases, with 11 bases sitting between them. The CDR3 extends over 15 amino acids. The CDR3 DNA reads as TGTGCCAGCAGCACTGGACCCAGCTCCTACAATGAGCAGTTCTTC. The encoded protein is CASSTGPSSYNEQFF.

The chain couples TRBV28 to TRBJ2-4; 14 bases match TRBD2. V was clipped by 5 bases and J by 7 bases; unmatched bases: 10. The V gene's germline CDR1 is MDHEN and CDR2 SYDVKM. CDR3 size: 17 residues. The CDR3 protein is CASSNWGLAGEGNIQYF. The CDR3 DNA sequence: TGTGCCAGCAGTAATTGGGGACTAGCGGGAGAAGGGAACATTCAGTACTTC.

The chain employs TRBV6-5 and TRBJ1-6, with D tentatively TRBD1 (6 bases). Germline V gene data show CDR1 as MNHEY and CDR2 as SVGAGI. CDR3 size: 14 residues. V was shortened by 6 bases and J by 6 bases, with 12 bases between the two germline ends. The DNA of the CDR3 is TGTGCCAGCAGATGGGCAGGGGCTAATTCACCCCTCCACTTT. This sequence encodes CASRWAGANSPLHF.

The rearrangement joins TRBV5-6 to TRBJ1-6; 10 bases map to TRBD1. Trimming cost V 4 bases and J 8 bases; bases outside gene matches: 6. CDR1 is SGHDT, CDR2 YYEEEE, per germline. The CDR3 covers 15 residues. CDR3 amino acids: CASSRQGARYSPLHF. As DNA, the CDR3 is TGTGCCAGCAGCCGACAGGGGGCGCGATATTCACCCCTCCACTTT.

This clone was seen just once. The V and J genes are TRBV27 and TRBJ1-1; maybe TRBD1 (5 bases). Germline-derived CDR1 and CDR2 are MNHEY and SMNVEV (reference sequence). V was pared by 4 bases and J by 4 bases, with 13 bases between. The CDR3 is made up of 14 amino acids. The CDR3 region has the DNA TGTGCCAGCAGTTGGACCAGGGAGGGCACTGAAGCTTTCTTT. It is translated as CASSWTREGTEAFF.

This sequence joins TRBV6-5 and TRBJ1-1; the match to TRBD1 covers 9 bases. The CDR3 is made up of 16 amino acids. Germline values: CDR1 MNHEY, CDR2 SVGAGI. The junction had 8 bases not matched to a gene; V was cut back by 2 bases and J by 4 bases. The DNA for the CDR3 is TGTGCCAGCAGTTACAGTGGGGACAGGGTCGGCACTGAAGCTTTCTTT. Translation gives CASSYSGDRVGTEAFF.

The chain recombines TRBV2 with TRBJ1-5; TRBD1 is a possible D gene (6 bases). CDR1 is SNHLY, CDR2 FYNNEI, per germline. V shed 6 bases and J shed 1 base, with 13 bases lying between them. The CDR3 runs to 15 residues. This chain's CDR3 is CASSRGTSSNQPQHF. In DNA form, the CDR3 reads TGTGCCAGCAGCAGAGGGACATCAAGCAATCAGCCCCAGCATTTT. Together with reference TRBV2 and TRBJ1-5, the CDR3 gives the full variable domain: EPEVTQTPSHQVTQMGQEVILRCVPISNHLYFYWYRQILGQKVEFLVSFYNNEISEKSEIFDDQFSVERPDGSNFTLKIRSTKLEDSAMYFCASSRGTSSNQPQHFGDGTRLSIL.

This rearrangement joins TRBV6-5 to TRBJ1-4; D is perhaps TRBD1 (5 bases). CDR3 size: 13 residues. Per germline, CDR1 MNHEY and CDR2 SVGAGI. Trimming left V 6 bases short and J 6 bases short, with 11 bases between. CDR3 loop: CASSLDIDEKLFF. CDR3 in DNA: TGTGCCAGCAGCTTGGACATCGATGAAAAACTGTTTTTT.

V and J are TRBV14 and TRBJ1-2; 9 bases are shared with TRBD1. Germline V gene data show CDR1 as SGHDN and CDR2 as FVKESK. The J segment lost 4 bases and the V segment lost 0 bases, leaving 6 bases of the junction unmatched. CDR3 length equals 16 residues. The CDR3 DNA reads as TGTGCCAGCAGCCAAGATAGAACAGGGGGCCTCTATGGCTACACCTTC. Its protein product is CASSQDRTGGLYGYTF.

The CDR3 nucleotides are TGCAGCGTCATCCGGGGGGAGCACAGCTACATGAACACTGAAGCTTTCTTT. Translation gives CSVIRGEHSYMNTEAFF. The chain carries TRBV29-1 and TRBJ1-1; tentatively, D is TRBD1 (5 bases). The V gene lost 6 bases and the J gene lost 0 bases, with 23 bases spanning the gap. The CDR3 extends over 17 amino acids. Per germline, CDR1 SQVTM and CDR2 ANQGSEA.

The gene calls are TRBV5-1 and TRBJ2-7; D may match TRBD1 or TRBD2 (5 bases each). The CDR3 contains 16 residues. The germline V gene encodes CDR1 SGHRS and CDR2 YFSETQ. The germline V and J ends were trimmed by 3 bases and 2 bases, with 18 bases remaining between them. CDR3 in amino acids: CASSSITGTGTYEQYF. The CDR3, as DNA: TGCGCCAGCAGCTCTATAACCGGGACGGGAACCTACGAGCAGTACTTC.

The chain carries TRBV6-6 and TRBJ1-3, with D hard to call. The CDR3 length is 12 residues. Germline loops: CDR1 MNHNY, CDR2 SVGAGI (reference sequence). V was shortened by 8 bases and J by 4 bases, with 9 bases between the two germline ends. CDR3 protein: CASGVSGNTIYF. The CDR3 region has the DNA TGTGCCAGCGGAGTAAGCGGAAACACCATATATTTT.

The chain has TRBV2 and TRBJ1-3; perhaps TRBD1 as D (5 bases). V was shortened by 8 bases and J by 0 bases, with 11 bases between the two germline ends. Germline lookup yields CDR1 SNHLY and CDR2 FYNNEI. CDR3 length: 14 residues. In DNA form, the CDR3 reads TGTGCCAGCCCGGACAACAACTCTGGAAACACCATATATTTT. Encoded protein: CASPDNNSGNTIYF.

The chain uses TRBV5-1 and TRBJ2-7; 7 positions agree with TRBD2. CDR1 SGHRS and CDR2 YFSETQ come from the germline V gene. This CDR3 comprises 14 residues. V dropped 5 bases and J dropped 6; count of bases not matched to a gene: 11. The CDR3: CASRGGSVLSEQYF. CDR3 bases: TGCGCCAGCAGGGGGGGGTCAGTCCTCTCCGAGCAGTACTTC.

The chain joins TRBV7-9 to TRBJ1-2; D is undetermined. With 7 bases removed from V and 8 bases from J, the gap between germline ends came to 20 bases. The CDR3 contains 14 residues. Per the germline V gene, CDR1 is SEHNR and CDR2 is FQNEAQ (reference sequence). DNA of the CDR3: TGTGCCAGCACCGATACCTCACAGACCGGCGGCTACACCTTC. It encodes CASTDTSQTGGYTF.

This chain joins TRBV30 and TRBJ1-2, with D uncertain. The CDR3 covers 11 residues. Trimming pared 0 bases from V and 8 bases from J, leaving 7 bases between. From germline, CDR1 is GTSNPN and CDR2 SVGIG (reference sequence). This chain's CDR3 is CAWSVSGGYTF. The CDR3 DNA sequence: TGTGCCTGGAGTGTGAGTGGGGGCTACACCTTC.

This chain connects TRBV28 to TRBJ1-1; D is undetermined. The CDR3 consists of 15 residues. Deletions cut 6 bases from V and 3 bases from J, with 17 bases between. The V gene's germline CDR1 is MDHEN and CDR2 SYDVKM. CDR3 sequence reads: CASSPPGAGYTEAFF. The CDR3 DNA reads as TGTGCCAGCAGCCCCCCGGGTGCCGGCTACACTGAAGCTTTCTTT.